This T cell receptor beta chain emerged from a study of radiation and T cells in renal cell carcinoma. The study's findings and limits: From baseline, blood top tumor clonotypes peaked at 2 weeks post-radiation.

The CDR3 has 15 amino acids. V gave up 2 bases and J gave up 6 bases; unmatched junction bases: 10. CDR1 SGHAT and CDR2 FQNNGV come from the germline V gene. This clone has a handful of counts. Its antigen is unidentified. The repertoire was sequenced with immunoSEQ multiplex PCR; TCRdb's copy has only in-frame clones and lacks some. The data hold 94,000 or so clones, with 82% observed a single time. Time point: baseline pretreatment blood. As for treatment: 15 Gy SBRT to primary tumor, nephrectomy 4 weeks later. Blood was sampled at baseline, 2 weeks and 4 weeks after SBRT. This clonotype originated in a man aged 55 to 70 with renal cell carcinoma. The chain uses TRBV11-2 and TRBJ2-7; 7 positions match TRBD2. Sequencing was performed on blood, taken from a patient whose treatment included radiotherapy and nephrectomy. This CDR3 is CASSLHRQGGVEQYF. The CDR3 DNA sequence: TGTGCCAGCAGCTTACATCGGCAGGGAGGGGTCGAGCAGTACTTC.